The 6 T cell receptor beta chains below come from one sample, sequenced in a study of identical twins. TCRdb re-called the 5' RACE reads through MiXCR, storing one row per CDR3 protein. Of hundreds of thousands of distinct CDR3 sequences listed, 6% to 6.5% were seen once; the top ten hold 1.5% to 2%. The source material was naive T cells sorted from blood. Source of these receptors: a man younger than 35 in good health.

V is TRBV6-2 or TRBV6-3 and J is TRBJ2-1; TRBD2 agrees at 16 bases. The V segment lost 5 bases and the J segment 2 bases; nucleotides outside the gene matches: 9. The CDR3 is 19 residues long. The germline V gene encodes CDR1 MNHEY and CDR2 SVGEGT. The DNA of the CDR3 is TGTGCCAGCAGTCGCTCCCCCGGGACTAGCGGGAGGGCCTACAATGAGCAGTTCTTC. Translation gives CASSRSPGTSGRAYNEQFF.

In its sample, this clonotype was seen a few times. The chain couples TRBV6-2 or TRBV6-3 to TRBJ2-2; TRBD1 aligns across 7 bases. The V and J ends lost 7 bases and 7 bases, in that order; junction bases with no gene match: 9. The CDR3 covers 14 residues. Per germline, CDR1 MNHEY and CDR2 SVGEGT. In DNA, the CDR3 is TGTGCCAGCAACCTACAGGGGTTCAACGGGGAGCTGTTTTTT. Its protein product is CASNLQGFNGELFF.

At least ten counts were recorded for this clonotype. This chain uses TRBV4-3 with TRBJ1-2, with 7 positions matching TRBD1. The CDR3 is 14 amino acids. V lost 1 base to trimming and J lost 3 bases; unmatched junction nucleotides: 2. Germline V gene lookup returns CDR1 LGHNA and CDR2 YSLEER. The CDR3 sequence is CASSQVGTDYGYTF. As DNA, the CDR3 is TGCGCCAGCAGCCAAGTGGGGACAGACTATGGCTACACCTTC.

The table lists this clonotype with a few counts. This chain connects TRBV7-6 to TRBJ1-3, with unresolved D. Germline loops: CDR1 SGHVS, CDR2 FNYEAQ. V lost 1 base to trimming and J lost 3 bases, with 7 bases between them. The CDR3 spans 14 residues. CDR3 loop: CASSLESYGNTIYF. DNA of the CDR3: TGTGCCAGCAGCTTAGAGTCTTATGGAAACACCATATATTTT.

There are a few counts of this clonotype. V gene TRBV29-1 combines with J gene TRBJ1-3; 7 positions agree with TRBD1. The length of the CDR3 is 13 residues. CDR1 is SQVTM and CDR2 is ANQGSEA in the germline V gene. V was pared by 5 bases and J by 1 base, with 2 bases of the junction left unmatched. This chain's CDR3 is CSVTTGSGNTIYF. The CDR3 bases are TGCAGCGTTACGACAGGGTCTGGAAACACCATATATTTT.

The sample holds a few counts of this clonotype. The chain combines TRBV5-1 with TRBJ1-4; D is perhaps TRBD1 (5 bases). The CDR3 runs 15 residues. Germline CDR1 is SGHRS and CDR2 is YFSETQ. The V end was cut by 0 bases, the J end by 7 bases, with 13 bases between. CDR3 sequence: CASSLATGRFEKLFF. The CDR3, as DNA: TGCGCCAGCAGCTTGGCCACAGGAAGGTTTGAAAAACTGTTTTTT.